The 30 T cell receptor beta chains presented below share a single source sample, sequenced in a study of early T cells in non-severe SARS-CoV-2 infection. TCRdb reanalysed the 5' RACE reads using MiXCR and keeps one entry per CDR3 protein. The profile shows 50,000 or so distinct CDR3 sequences, 4.5% to 7% of them singletons. Sequencing input: whole blood. These receptors all come from an adult who was a healthcare worker with PCR-confirmed SARS-CoV-2 infection or an uninfected control (not recorded which).

This clonotype has ten or more counts. The V gene is TRBV12-3 or TRBV12-4, the J gene TRBJ1-2; possibly TRBD1 for D (5 bases). CDR3 length: 13 amino acids. The ends were cut back, 3 bases at V and 4 bases at J, with 9 bases in the middle. The CDR3 loop is CASSLGLSYGYTF. CDR3 in DNA: TGTGCCAGCAGTTTGGGACTGAGCTATGGCTACACCTTC.

There are many counts of this clonotype. The chain carries TRBV27 and TRBJ1-1; 7 bases are a match to TRBD1. CDR1 and CDR2 from the germline V gene are MNHEY and SMNVEV (reference sequence). After removal of 4 bases from V and 5 bases from J, the junction contained 10 bases not matched to a gene. The CDR3 consists of 15 residues. Written as DNA, the CDR3 is TGTGCCAGCAGTTCACCAGGGGGGAGTAAGACTGAAGCTTTCTTT. Translated, it gives CASSSPGGSKTEAFF.

This clonotype was seen ten or more times. The J gene is TRBJ1-5, the V gene TRBV20-1; no firm D call. The CDR3 extends over 12 amino acids. Germline assignment: CDR1 DFQATT and CDR2 SNEGSKA (reference sequence). The CDR3 region has the DNA TGCGGAGTACAAGGCGGAAATCAGCCCCAGCATTTT. Protein product: CGVQGGNQPQHF.

The chain joins TRBV24-1 to TRBJ2-3, with 11 bases aligning to TRBD2. The trim removed 12 bases at V and 0 bases at J, leaving 4 bases unmatched. This CDR3 has 14 residues. Germline CDR1 reads KGHDR; CDR2 reads SFDVKD. The DNA of the CDR3 is TGTGCCGCTAGCGGGAGGACCAGCACAGATACGCAGTATTTT. This gives the protein CAASGRTSTDTQYF.

This clonotype was seen at least ten times. This chain links TRBV30 with TRBJ1-6, with D hard to call. The germline V gene has CDR1 GTSNPN and CDR2 SVGIG (reference sequence). V gave up 0 bases and J gave up 7 bases, with 4 bases separating them. CDR3 length: 12 residues. This CDR3 reads CAWSVQNSPLHF. CDR3 sequence (DNA): TGTGCCTGGAGTGTCCAAAATTCACCCCTCCACTTT. The full variable domain, its missing parts supplied by reference TRBV30 and TRBJ1-6, is SQTIHQWPATLVQPVGSPLSLECTVEGTSNPNLYWYRQAAGRGLQLLFYSVGIGQISSEVPQNLSASRPQDRQFILSSKKLLLSDSGFYLCAWSVQNSPLHFGNGTRLTVT.

In this sample, this clonotype turned up a few times. V gene TRBV7-3 combines with J gene TRBJ2-1, with D perhaps TRBD1 (6 bases). The germline V and J ends were trimmed by 5 bases and 2 bases, with 19 bases remaining between them. This CDR3 contains 17 residues. The germline V gene encodes CDR1 SGHTA and CDR2 FQGTGA. As DNA, the CDR3 is TGTGCCAGCAGCCCGATGACAGGTCCTAATCCCTACAATGAGCAGTTCTTC. Its protein is CASSPMTGPNPYNEQFF.

This clonotype was counted at least ten times. The chain recombines TRBV3-2 with TRBJ1-5. TRBV3-2 corresponds to a pseudogene. This CDR3 has 20 residues. CDR3 nucleotides: TGTGCCAGCAGCCAAGTCTTTGACAAGACAGGGCCCTTTTTAAATTCGGCCCAGCATTTT. This codes for CASSQVFDKTGPFLNSAQHF.

The rearrangement uses TRBV29-1 and TRBJ2-5; D not certain. V lost 2 bases and J lost 3, with 13 bases in between. The CDR3 spans 14 residues. Germline V CDR1 and CDR2: SQVTM, ANQGSEA. The CDR3 DNA sequence: TGCAGCGTTGAATACAATATCTTGGAAGAGACCCAGTACTTC. Its translation: CSVEYNILEETQYF.

Ten or more counts support this clonotype. The DNA for the CDR3 is TGCAGTGCTAGTCCCCTAGCGGGAGGGCGGAATGAGCAGTTCTTC. It specifies CSASPLAGGRNEQFF. The V and J genes are TRBV20-1 and TRBJ2-1; TRBD2 matches 12 bases. CDR1 is DFQATT and CDR2 is SNEGSKA in the germline V gene (reference sequence). The ends lost 3 bases at V and 7 bases at J; junction bases unmatched: 7. The CDR3 is 15 amino acids.

This clonotype appeared many times. The chain has TRBV5-1 and TRBJ2-7; D may be TRBD1 or TRBD2 (5 bases each). V was pared by 2 bases and J by 7 bases, with 16 bases between. CDR1 and CDR2 from the germline V gene are SGHRS and YFSETQ. The CDR3 spans 14 residues. The CDR3 is CASSFLGTYGEQYF. The CDR3 coding sequence is TGCGCCAGCAGCTTTCTGGGGACGTACGGGGAGCAGTACTTC.

This clonotype was seen at least ten times. The chain couples TRBV11-2 to TRBJ2-5; TRBD1 aligns across 10 bases. Germline V gene data show CDR1 as SGHAT and CDR2 as FQNNGV. This CDR3 is 15 amino acids long. The V and J ends lost 5 bases and 5 bases, in that order; junction bases with no gene match: 8. This chain's CDR3 is CASSEDRGRIETQYF. In nucleotides, the CDR3 is TGTGCCAGCAGCGAAGACAGGGGGCGCATCGAGACCCAGTACTTC.

This clonotype has at least ten counts. DNA of the CDR3: TGTGCCAGCAGTCCCGGCTATGGCTACACCTTC. Its translation: CASSPGYGYTF. J is TRBJ1-2 and V is TRBV12-3 or TRBV12-4, with D unresolved. This CDR3 has 11 residues. V lost 5 bases to trimming and J lost 4 bases, with 5 bases between them.

The V call is TRBV29-1, the J call TRBJ2-7; maybe TRBD2 (5 bases). V lost 4 bases, J lost 2 bases, and 9 bases lay in between. The germline V gene encodes CDR1 SQVTM and CDR2 ANQGSEA. The CDR3 has 12 amino acids. For the CDR3, the DNA is TGCAGCGTTGTAGCCGGGGCCTACGAGCAGTACTTC. Translation gives CSVVAGAYEQYF.

This clonotype was seen many times. The genes are TRBV9 and TRBJ1-2, with no clear D. This CDR3 comprises 13 residues. Germline CDR1 and CDR2: SGDLS and YYNGEE. Trimming removed 0 bases from V and 4 bases from J, with 7 bases in between. The CDR3 region has the DNA TGTGCCAGCAGCGTAGGAGGGATCTATGGCTACACCTTC. It encodes CASSVGGIYGYTF.

The chain employs TRBV27 and TRBJ2-7; 11 bases align to TRBD1. J was trimmed by 5 bases and V by 6 bases; bases with no gene match: 9. The length of the CDR3 is 15 residues. Germline CDR1 and CDR2: MNHEY and SMNVEV (reference sequence). The CDR3 loop reads CASSFLRTGGDEQYF. The CDR3, as DNA: TGTGCCAGCAGCTTTCTTAGGACAGGGGGCGACGAGCAGTACTTC.

Note on this clonotype: This may be a read error, as it is one base from a much larger clone. The chain is built from TRBV20-1 and TRBJ1-2; TRBD1 aligns across 7 bases. The CDR3 extends over 12 amino acids. Germline V CDR1 and CDR2: DFQATT, SNEGSKA (reference sequence). CDR3 sequence: CCAGTDNYGYTF. As DNA, the CDR3 is TGCTGTGCTGGGACAGATAACTATGGCTACACCTTC.

In this sample, this clonotype turned up a few times. This chain links TRBV29-1 with TRBJ1-3, with D possibly TRBD1 on 6 matching bases. Deletions cut 4 bases from V and 6 bases from J, with 16 bases between. The CDR3 sequence is 14 residues long. Germline CDR1 is SQVTM and CDR2 is ANQGSEA. For the CDR3, the DNA is TGCAGCGTTGGAGACGGGACACCGCTAAACACCATATATTTT. Translating gives CSVGDGTPLNTIYF.

Only a few counts were recorded for this clonotype. The V call is TRBV7-2, the J call TRBJ1-5, with D hard to call. This CDR3 is 16 amino acids long. CDR1 and CDR2 from the germline V gene are SGHTA and FQGNSA. Trimming cost V 3 bases and J 7 bases, with 19 bases left between them. In DNA form, the CDR3 reads TGTGCCAGCAGCTTCACAAGCCATGCACCGGAGCAGCCCCAGCATTTT. As protein: CASSFTSHAPEQPQHF.

This clonotype was seen only a few times. The chain carries TRBV2 and TRBJ2-1, with a possible D match to TRBD1 (6 bases). The length of the CDR3 is 13 residues. V was cut by 8 bases and J by 7 bases, with 15 bases left in between. Germline-derived CDR1 and CDR2 are SNHLY and FYNNEI. The CDR3 region has the DNA TGTGCCAGCTTCCTAGACAGGTTTAATGAGCAGTTCTTC. This sequence encodes CASFLDRFNEQFF.

This clonotype came up many times. The CDR3 bases are TGTGCCAGCAGCTCCCTGACTAGCGCTAACACAGATACGCAGTATTTT. This encodes CASSSLTSANTDTQYF. The chain joins TRBV7-2 to TRBJ2-3, with TRBD2 identical over 8 bases. Trimming cost V 4 bases and J 2 bases; bases outside gene matches: 8. CDR3 length equals 16 residues. CDR1 and CDR2 from the germline V gene are SGHTA and FQGNSA.

This clonotype was seen only a few times. The chain joins TRBV29-1 to TRBJ2-7; D not certain. This CDR3 comprises 8 residues. The V gene's germline CDR1 is SQVTM and CDR2 ANQGSEA. Trimming removed 8 bases at V and 4 bases at J, with 3 bases between. In nucleotides, the CDR3 is TGCAGCCAATACGAGCAGTACTTC. Residues: CSQYEQYF.

The table lists this clonotype with many counts. V and J are TRBV5-1 and TRBJ2-1; TRBD2 matches at 12 bases. The CDR3 totals 15 residues. Per germline, CDR1 SGHRS and CDR2 YFSETQ. V dropped 2 bases and J dropped 10; count of bases not matched to a gene: 7. The CDR3 bases are TGCGCCAGCAGCTTAGGACTAGCGGGATTTAACGAGCAGTTCTTC. Translated, it gives CASSLGLAGFNEQFF.

The gene calls are TRBV29-1 and TRBJ2-5; no clear D gene. The CDR3 length is 11 residues. CDR1 is SQVTM and CDR2 is ANQGSEA in the germline V gene. V was cut by 3 bases and J by 9 bases, with 11 bases left in between. The CDR3 spells CSVDLHGPQYF. CDR3 in DNA: TGCAGCGTTGACCTCCACGGACCCCAGTACTTC.

The genes are TRBV29-1 and TRBJ2-1; D not certain. Germline CDR1 reads SQVTM; CDR2 reads ANQGSEA. Trimming removed 4 bases from V and 7 bases from J, with 8 bases in between. This CDR3 is 11 amino acids long. The CDR3 loop reads CSVAQLNEQFF. Here the CDR3 DNA reads TGCAGCGTTGCACAGCTTAATGAGCAGTTCTTC.

With respect to this clonotype: A much more abundant neighbour one base away suggests this may be a read error. The gene calls are TRBV30 and TRBJ2-5; D perhaps matches TRBD2 (5 bases). CDR1 and CDR2 (germline): GTSNPN, SVGIG (reference sequence). This CDR3 has 13 amino acids. CDR3 in amino acids: CAWSVRARETRYF. For the CDR3, the DNA is TGTGCCTGGAGTGTAAGAGCGAGGGAGACCCGGTACTTC.

V usage is TRBV6-6 and J usage is TRBJ1-2, with D perhaps TRBD1 (5 bases). The length of the CDR3 is 12 residues. Germline CDR1 reads MNHNY; CDR2 reads SVGAGI (reference sequence). The V end was cut by 2 bases, the J end by 6 bases, with 7 bases between. Here the CDR3 reads CASSYPGNGYTF. The CDR3 bases are TGTGCCAGCAGTTACCCAGGGAATGGCTACACCTTC.

Within the sample, this clonotype is medium-sized. The genes are TRBV29-1 and TRBJ2-2, with D unresolved. Germline CDR1 and CDR2: SQVTM and ANQGSEA. The CDR3 spans 14 residues. V was clipped by 2 bases and J by 1 base, with 8 bases between them. Here the CDR3 reads CSVESEKNTGELFF. CDR3 DNA sequence: TGCAGCGTTGAAAGCGAGAAGAACACCGGGGAGCTGTTTTTT.

The V and J genes are TRBV6-6 and TRBJ2-2, with D possibly being TRBD2 (7 bases). V was trimmed by 6 bases and J by 5 bases, leaving 22 bases between them. The CDR3 runs 17 residues. In germline, CDR1 is MNHNY, CDR2 SVGAGI (reference sequence). CDR3 sequence reads: CASSPGGAGEYTGELFF. CDR3 nucleotide sequence: TGTGCCAGCAGCCCCGGGGGCGCGGGAGAATATACCGGGGAGCTGTTTTTT.

In its sample, this clonotype was seen a few times. The J gene is TRBJ2-3, the V gene TRBV5-1; 16 positions agree with TRBD2. Germline lookup yields CDR1 SGHRS and CDR2 YFSETQ. The CDR3 totals 18 residues. Unmatched junction bases numbered 7, after V lost 4 bases and J lost 2 bases. CDR3 loop: CASSKTGTSGRATDTQYF. DNA for the CDR3: TGCGCCAGCAGCAAAACCGGGACTAGCGGGAGGGCCACAGATACGCAGTATTTT.

The chain employs TRBV6-4 and TRBJ2-3; 12 nucleotides line up with TRBD2. CDR1 and CDR2 from the germline V gene are MRHNA and SNTAGT. Trimming cost V 4 bases and J 4 bases; bases outside gene matches: 6. The CDR3 has 16 residues. Here the CDR3 reads CASSALAGGRSDTQYF. CDR3 DNA sequence: TGTGCCAGCAGTGCCCTAGCGGGGGGGAGGTCAGATACGCAGTATTTT.